The sequence of this TCR beta chain was determined in a study of CD8 T cells in Susac syndrome. With random hexamers, reverse transcription was performed on about 0.45 to 1 ug of RNA. The TCR beta CDR3 was amplified by immunoSEQ multiplex PCR across 54 Vbeta, 13 Jbeta. TCRdb reprocessed the immunoSEQ multiplex PCR reads via MiXCR and lists one record per CDR3 protein. This sample carries under 150,000 distinct CDR3 sequences, approximately 93% of them seen once, and the ten largest clones take approximately 0.27%. The authors sequenced TCR beta from blood CD8+ and CD4+ T cells. Through negative isolation, CD4+ and CD8+ T cells were obtained, while TEMRA cells were enriched using FACS. The germline V gene encodes CDR1 MNHEY and CDR2 SVGEGT. V gave up 6 bases and J gave up 5 bases; unmatched junction bases: 5. This CDR3 has 14 residues. Comment on this clonotype: Its antigen remains unidentified.

General study findings and limits: In its TCR sequencing and HLA analysis, the study acknowledged that the number of individuals was relatively small.

The TCR comes from a human donor in good health. V gene TRBV6-2 or TRBV6-3 combines with J gene TRBJ1-1; TRBD1 matches at 11 bases. The sequencing sample was made of CD8+ T cells from PBMCs. CDR3 coding DNA: TGTGCCAGCAGACGGACAGGGGGCGAGACTGAAGCTTTCTTT. Amino acid sequence: CASRRTGGETEAFF.